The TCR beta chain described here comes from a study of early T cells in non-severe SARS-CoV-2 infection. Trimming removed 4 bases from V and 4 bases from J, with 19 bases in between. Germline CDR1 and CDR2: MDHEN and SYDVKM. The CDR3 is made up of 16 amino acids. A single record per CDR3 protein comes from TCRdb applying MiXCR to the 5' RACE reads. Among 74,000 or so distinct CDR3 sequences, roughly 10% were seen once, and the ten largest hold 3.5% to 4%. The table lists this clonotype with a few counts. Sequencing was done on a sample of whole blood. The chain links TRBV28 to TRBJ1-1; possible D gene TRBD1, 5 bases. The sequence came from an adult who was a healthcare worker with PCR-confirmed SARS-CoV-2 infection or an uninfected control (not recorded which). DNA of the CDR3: TGTGCCAGCAGTTCGCCCGCCCAAGGGGTTAGCACTGAAGCTTTCTTT. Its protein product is CASSSPAQGVSTEAFF.